This TCR beta chain derives from a study of post-analysis software for immune sequencing data. Study observations and caveats: Controls had significantly higher normalized Chao1 diversity than multiple sclerosis patients. Patients carried a handful of TRBV segments more frequently than controls did, and TRBV5-6, TRBV5-1 and TRBV20-1 were among them.

In its sample, this clonotype was seen a few times. What it binds is unknown. The authors incorporated unique molecular identifiers into the TCR beta cDNA libraries. cDNA molecules numbering 400,000 to 550,000 came from approximately 0.91 to 9.4 million T cells. Using its own MiXCR run on the PCR reads, TCRdb lists one record per CDR3 protein. Here the sample spans some 700,000 distinct CDR3 sequences, around 60% being singletons. The CDR3 has 18 amino acids. V was cut by 5 bases and J by 2 bases, with 25 bases left in between. Sequencing was done on a sample of blood. The TCR originated in a girl aged 2 to 9 with multiple sclerosis. The chain has TRBV12-3 or TRBV12-4 and TRBJ2-7; D possibly corresponds to TRBD2 (6 bases). The CDR3 here is CASSANAGRKIKPYEQYF. The CDR3 DNA follows: TGTGCCAGCAGTGCGAATGCGGGACGGAAAATTAAACCCTACGAGCAGTACTTC.